This TCR beta chain was captured by sequencing in a study of T cell responses to AZD1222 COVID-19 vaccine. Comment on this clone: The antigen is undetermined.

Generated by immunoSEQ multiplex PCR, the TCRdb table keeps only in-frame clones and is missing some. The repertoire holds about 120,000 clones, with approximately 89% as singletons. Study-wide findings and caveats: Spike as a whole was targeted by vaccine-associated CD4 TCRs, dominant at 160-218 and 743-854. At baseline, seropositivity was found in only a handful of AZD1222 recipients. Donor demographics were predominantly white British with a female majority; clonal diversity may be underestimated.

Unmatched junction bases numbered 6, after V lost 3 bases and J lost 3 bases. The germline V gene has CDR1 LGHNA and CDR2 YNFKEQ. The CDR3 sequence is 15 residues long. The sequencing here drew on peripheral blood, taken on day 0 of AZD1222 vaccination. V and J are TRBV4-2 and TRBJ2-5; 8 nucleotides line up with TRBD1. This sequence originates from an adult in good health. The CDR3 is CASSQAATGEETQYF. CDR3 DNA: TGTGCCAGCAGCCAGGCAGCGACAGGGGAAGAGACCCAGTACTTC.